The rows below give T cell receptor beta chains drawn from one sample of a study of shared clonotypes between healthy human individuals. Measured with immunoSEQ multiplex PCR; TCRdb has only the in-frame clones, and not every one. The data contain hundreds of thousands of clones, about 96% of them seen just once; the ten biggest clones take up about 0.057%. The specimen sequenced was naive CD4+ T cells sorted from blood. The origin of the receptors is a woman aged 25 to 45 in good health. Each CDR3 is given with its conserved first and last residue. Fields, in order: V gene, J gene, clone size, D gene, CDR3 protein, CDR3 DNA. D genes are given only for firm matches. Clone size is stated in some rows and not others, as once, few, many or a class when expanded.

TRBV7-9,TRBJ1-4,-,-,CASSWGVEKLFF,TGTGCCAGCAGCTGGGGTGTAGAAAAACTGTTTTTT
TRBV19,TRBJ1-1,-,-,CASSIRSGENTEAFF,TGTGCCAGTAGTATAAGGTCAGGTGAGAACACTGAAGCTTTCTTT
TRBV2,TRBJ2-7,-,-,CASSEQGREQYF,TGTGCCAGCAGTGAACAGGGGCGGGAGCAGTACTTC
TRBV5-5,TRBJ2-2,-,-,CASSLGPLGVETYTGELFF,TGTGCCAGCAGCTTGGGACCCTTAGGGGTGGAAACCTACACCGGGGAGCTGTTTTTT
TRBV28,TRBJ1-1,-,-,CASSLYGGGTEAFF,TGTGCCAGCAGTTTATACGGAGGAGGCACTGAAGCTTTCTTT
TRBV11-2,TRBJ2-1,-,TRBD2,CASSLVALAENEQFF,TGTGCCAGCAGCTTAGTCGCGCTAGCGGAGAATGAGCAGTTCTTC
TRBV28,TRBJ2-7,once,-,CASSETDYEQYF,TGTGCCAGCAGTGAAACAGACTACGAGCAGTACTTC
TRBV5-1,TRBJ2-7,few,-,CASSLLVGYEQYF,TGCGCCAGCAGCTTGTTGGTGGGCTACGAGCAGTACTTC
TRBV9,TRBJ2-7,once,-,CASSVQSGSYEQYF,TGTGCCAGCAGCGTCCAAAGTGGCTCCTACGAGCAGTACTTC
TRBV6-1,TRBJ2-7,-,TRBD1,CASTQTGVDYEQYF,TGTGCCAGCACTCAGACAGGGGTGGATTACGAGCAGTACTTC
TRBV25-1,TRBJ2-3,-,-,CASSESLVADTQYF,TGTGCCAGCAGTGAATCCCTAGTGGCGGATACGCAGTATTTT
TRBV2,TRBJ2-2,once,-,CASSEGYGAGELFF,TGTGCCAGCAGTGAAGGGTATGGGGCCGGGGAGCTGTTTTTT
TRBV10-2,TRBJ1-5,-,-,CASRAGTITGQPQHF,TGCGCCAGCAGAGCCGGGACAATAACAGGTCAGCCCCAGCATTTT
TRBV19,TRBJ1-5,-,TRBD1,CASSMRGQGAIGGNQPQHF,TGTGCCAGTAGTATGCGGGGACAGGGGGCAATTGGGGGCAATCAGCCCCAGCATTTT
TRBV7-2,TRBJ1-1,once,-,CASSFRGVENTEAFF,TGTGCCAGCAGCTTCCGGGGGGTCGAAAACACTGAAGCTTTCTTT
TRBV7-9,TRBJ1-1,-,-,CASSPQANTEAFF,TGTGCCAGCAGCCCACAGGCGAACACTGAAGCTTTCTTT
TRBV28,TRBJ1-3,-,TRBD1,CASSFGQASRNTIYF,TGTGCCAGCAGTTTTGGACAGGCCTCTAGAAACACCATATATTTT
TRBV5-1,TRBJ2-5,-,TRBD2,CASSGPGLAEETQYF,TGCGCCAGCAGCGGCCCGGGACTAGCGGAAGAGACCCAGTACTTC
TRBV7-9,TRBJ1-4,-,TRBD1,CASSRRGQGAEKLFF,TGTGCCAGCAGCCGAAGAGGACAGGGGGCGGAAAAACTGTTTTTT
TRBV11-1,TRBJ2-5,-,-,CASSSVFGGPQETQYF,TGTGCCAGCAGCTCGGTTTTTGGGGGTCCGCAAGAGACCCAGTACTTC
TRBV28,TRBJ2-2,-,-,CASGLKEAGELFF,TGTGCCAGCGGACTTAAGGAGGCCGGGGAGCTGTTTTTT
TRBV6-5,TRBJ2-5,-,-,CASSYEGGRSETQYF,TGTGCCAGCAGTTACGAGGGGGGGCGCTCGGAGACCCAGTACTTC
TRBV9,TRBJ2-7,-,-,CASSVEPAAYEQYF,TGTGCCAGCAGCGTAGAACCAGCAGCCTACGAGCAGTACTTC
TRBV6-1,TRBJ2-7,-,-,CASKSSSSYEQYF,TGTGCCAGCAAGTCGAGTAGCTCCTACGAGCAGTACTTC
TRBV7-9,TRBJ2-1,-,TRBD2,CASASGRSSYNEQFF,TGTGCCAGCGCTAGCGGGAGAAGCTCCTACAATGAGCAGTTCTTC
TRBV28,TRBJ1-5,-,-,CASSSHPGLSNQPQHF,TGTGCCAGCAGTTCCCACCCCGGACTGAGCAATCAGCCCCAGCATTTT
TRBV28,TRBJ1-3,-,-,CASSLMASGNTIYF,TGTGCCAGCAGTTTAATGGCCTCTGGAAACACCATATATTTT
TRBV6-6,TRBJ2-3,-,TRBD1,CASSYGTGKTDTQYF,TGTGCCAGCAGTTACGGGACAGGGAAAACAGATACGCAGTATTTT
TRBV18,TRBJ2-1,-,TRBD1,CASSLPPTGGNEQFF,TGTGCCAGCTCACTACCGCCGACAGGGGGAAATGAGCAGTTCTTC
TRBV27,TRBJ1-1,-,-,CASSLNFGKAFF,TGTGCCAGCAGTTTAAATTTCGGCAAAGCTTTCTTT
TRBV10-3,TRBJ2-7,-,TRBD1,CAIRFGTGPYEQYF,TGTGCCATCAGGTTCGGGACAGGGCCCTACGAGCAGTACTTC
TRBV6-5,TRBJ2-7,-,TRBD1,CASSYIRDRQYF,TGTGCCAGCAGTTACATCCGGGACAGGCAGTACTTC
TRBV28,TRBJ2-7,once,TRBD2,CASSETSGRVPWGEQYF,TGTGCCAGCAGTGAAACTAGCGGGAGGGTCCCCTGGGGTGAGCAGTACTTC
TRBV10-1,TRBJ2-7,-,TRBD2,CASSETRTSGAYEQYF,TGCGCCAGCAGTGAAACCCGGACTAGCGGAGCCTACGAGCAGTACTTC
TRBV27,TRBJ1-6,-,TRBD1,CASSLDRGLGSPLHF,TGTGCCAGCAGTTTGGACAGGGGATTAGGTTCACCCCTCCACTTT